One T cell receptor beta chain is described in this entry. As yet, its antigen is unknown. V lost 6 bases and J 0 bases, leaving 12 bases between the germline ends. CDR3 length: 15 amino acids. Germline CDR1 and CDR2: KGHSH and LQKENI. The data stem from a study of cytomegalovirus exposure and HLA in healthy donors. PCR involved 60 Vbeta and 13 Jbeta primers. The assay was immunoSEQ multiplex PCR, and TCRdb's table has in-frame clones only and misses some. The data show around 110,000 clones, with roughly three fifths seen just once and roughly 9% held by the top ten. Findings and limits, study-wide: Fewer N-insertions (relative to the approximately 670-donor mean) were reportedly seen in an Asian-associated ancestry cluster in a later analysis. While the bulk of TCR sequences proved rare, some public TCRs turned up in many donors. Trimming of TCR beta V- and J-genes showed a link, identified in a later analysis, to a missense DCLRE1C variant.

The sequenced sample consisted of PBMCs. The receptor comes from a woman in her forties in good health and CMV-seropositive. The genes are TRBV18 and TRBJ2-1; D is possibly TRBD1 (5 bases). The CDR3 protein is CASSYRTTSYNEQFF. Written as DNA, the CDR3 is TGTGCCAGCTCGTACAGGACCACCTCCTACAATGAGCAGTTCTTC.